These 8 T cell receptor beta chains were sequenced from one sample in a study of blood T cell repertoires in COVID-19. Clones were sequenced by immunoSEQ multiplex PCR, and TCRdb holds only the in-frame ones, with some missing. The sample has 330,000 or so clones; about nine tenths are singletons. The sequenced material came from PBMCs or T cells enriched from blood (not recorded which). The source is a woman aged 30 to 39 who had been exposed to COVID-19.

This clone has only a few counts. The chain combines TRBV4-1 with TRBJ2-7; 8 bases align to TRBD2. The CDR3 consists of 15 residues. CDR1 is MGHRA and CDR2 is YSYEKL in the germline V gene. V gave up 0 bases and J gave up 4 bases; unmatched junction bases: 5. The CDR3 reads CASSQDTGGPYEQYF. The CDR3 DNA follows: TGCGCCAGCAGCCAAGATACGGGAGGGCCATACGAGCAGTACTTC.

This clone was observed once. The chain combines TRBV28 with TRBJ2-3, with a tentative D call TRBD2 (5 bases). Germline V lookup: CDR1 MDHEN, CDR2 SYDVKM. The CDR3 is made up of 15 amino acids. The V end lost 3 bases, the J end lost 6 bases, and 16 bases lay between the germline ends. The CDR3 sequence: CASSFWGEGSDTQYF. The CDR3 bases are TGTGCCAGCAGTTTTTGGGGTGAGGGCAGCGATACGCAGTATTTT.

The CDR3 DNA follows: TGTGCCAGTGGATTCCCGGGACTAGCAGGCGAGCAGTACTTC. Translated, it gives CASGFPGLAGEQYF. This chain joins TRBV19 and TRBJ2-7, with 9 nucleotides matching TRBD2. Germline V gene lookup returns CDR1 LNHDA and CDR2 SQIVND (reference sequence). This CDR3 has 14 amino acids. With 8 bases clipped from V and 6 bases from J, the junction kept 11 bases outside the gene matches.

This chain's CDR3 is CASSLRGTSANNEQFF. The DNA for the CDR3 is TGTGCCAGCAGCCTCCGGGGGACTAGCGCCAACAATGAGCAGTTCTTC. V gene TRBV7-8 combines with J gene TRBJ2-1; 10 bases match TRBD2. The germline CDR1 and CDR2 sequences are SGHVS and FQNEAQ. Trimming at V came to 5 bases and at J to 5 bases, leaving 9 bases not matched to a gene. The CDR3 totals 16 residues.

The chain combines TRBV7-2 with TRBJ2-1, with 9 nucleotides matching TRBD1. J lost 4 bases, V lost 1 base, and 2 bases had no gene match. The germline gives CDR1 SGHTA, CDR2 FQGNSA. This CDR3 is 15 amino acids long. CDR3 sequence: CASSLDRGQYNEQFF. Here the CDR3 DNA reads TGTGCCAGCAGCTTAGACAGGGGGCAGTACAATGAGCAGTTCTTC.

The chain couples TRBV19 to TRBJ2-3; tentatively, D is TRBD2 (6 bases). This CDR3 is 14 amino acids long. Germline values: CDR1 LNHDA, CDR2 SQIVND (reference sequence). The germline V and J ends were trimmed by 9 bases and 4 bases, with 17 bases remaining between them. CDR3 residues: CASNQWGVADTQYF. CDR3 in DNA: TGTGCCAGCAACCAATGGGGGGTCGCAGATACGCAGTATTTT. Full variable domain (remainder filled in from reference TRBV19 and TRBJ2-3): DGGITQSPKYLFRKEGQNVTLSCEQNLNHDAMYWYRQDPGQGLRLIYYSQIVNDFQKGDIAEGYSVSREKKESFPLTVTSAQKNPTAFYLCASNQWGVADTQYFGPGTRLTVL.

The rearrangement joins TRBV11-2 to TRBJ2-1, with 9 bases aligning to TRBD2. The CDR3 contains 15 residues. Germline trimming cut 6 bases from V and 2 bases from J; bases unmatched to any gene: 5. The germline gives CDR1 SGHAT, CDR2 FQNNGV. The CDR3 sequence: CASSPLAGTYNEQFF. The CDR3 DNA reads as TGTGCCAGCAGTCCTCTAGCGGGGACCTACAATGAGCAGTTCTTC.

This chain links TRBV29-1 with TRBJ2-7; TRBD1 agrees at 7 bases. CDR1 is SQVTM, CDR2 ANQGSEA, per germline. Losses at the gene ends were 4 bases for V and 0 bases for J; bases not matched to a gene: 6. The CDR3 is 14 amino acids. CDR3 sequence (DNA): TGCAGCGTTGGACAGGGCCAAGACTCCTACGAGCAGTACTTC. It translates to CSVGQGQDSYEQYF.